These 28 T cell receptor beta chains were sequenced from one sample in a study of cytomegalovirus exposure and HLA in healthy donors (dated by TCRdb to 2016 to 2017). Library creation used the immunoSEQ multiplex PCR assay. The multiplex PCR relied on a mix of 60 forward primers for TCR Vbeta segments and 13 reverse primers for TCR Jbeta segments. The clones in this table, taken by TCRdb from immuneACCESS, are in-frame only. Not every clone is retained; where verified, under half of the shortfall comes from an unresolved V gene, and the cause of the rest is unknown. Recorded for this sample are 150,000 to 200,000 clones; roughly 83% of them occurred a single time. The ten largest account for around 1.3% of the sample. The sequenced sample consisted of PBMCs. Every receptor here comes from a boy aged 2-15 years in good health and CMV-seronegative.

The rearrangement joins TRBV5-4 to TRBJ2-7; 8 nucleotides align to TRBD1. Looked up from germline, CDR1 is SGHNT and CDR2 is YYREEE (reference sequence). V was clipped by 3 bases and J by 7 bases; unmatched bases: 6. This CDR3 spans 13 amino acids. This CDR3 reads CASSSEDREEQYV. CDR3 in DNA: TGTGCCAGCAGCTCGGAGGACAGGGAAGAGCAGTACGTC.

J is TRBJ1-4 and V is TRBV5-1, with D possibly TRBD1 on 6 matching bases. V was pared by 1 base and J by 5 bases, with 12 bases between. Germline CDR1 SGHRS, CDR2 YFSETQ. The CDR3 is 15 residues long. In nucleotides, the CDR3 is TGCGCCAGCAGCTTGTTTGGGACACCCAATGAAAAACTGTTTTTT. Translating gives CASSLFGTPNEKLFF.

The J gene is TRBJ2-1, the V gene TRBV15, with 8 bases that match TRBD1. Germline-derived CDR1 and CDR2 are LNHNV and YYDKDF (reference sequence). The CDR3 consists of 16 residues. J gave up 5 bases and V 4 bases, and 10 bases lay outside the gene matches. CDR3 loop: CATSNMDRDRDNEQFF. The CDR3 bases are TGTGCCACCAGCAACATGGACAGGGATCGGGACAATGAGCAGTTCTTC.

The chain has TRBV9 and TRBJ2-1, with D possibly TRBD1 on 6 matching bases. Germline V gene data show CDR1 as SGDLS and CDR2 as YYNGEE. The CDR3 runs 15 residues. V lost 2 bases and J lost 3, with 12 bases in between. In nucleotides, the CDR3 is TGTGCCAGCAGCGTCAGGGGTGGACACTACAATGAGCAGTTCTTC. It specifies CASSVRGGHYNEQFF.

The V gene is TRBV19, the J gene TRBJ1-2; maybe TRBD1 (6 bases). The CDR3 extends over 13 amino acids. Trimming took 5 bases from V and 6 from J, leaving 13 bases between them. From germline, CDR1 is LNHDA and CDR2 SQIVND (reference sequence). CDR3 loop: CASSGQPWDGYTF. The CDR3 bases are TGTGCCAGTAGTGGACAGCCCTGGGATGGCTACACCTTC.

The chain recombines TRBV6-5 with TRBJ1-4; D perhaps matches TRBD1 (5 bases). The CDR3 extends over 15 amino acids. The germline V gene encodes CDR1 MNHEY and CDR2 SVGAGI. V was shortened by 6 bases and J by 8 bases, with 19 bases between the two germline ends. CDR3: CASSPLGPGVEKLFF. The CDR3 DNA is TGTGCCAGCAGCCCCCTGGGGCCGGGGGTAGAAAAACTGTTTTTT.

In this sample, this clone turned up a few times. The chain uses TRBV6-6 and TRBJ2-5, with TRBD2 matching 7 bases. This CDR3 region has 15 residues. CDR1 and CDR2 from the germline V gene are MNHNY and SVGAGI (reference sequence). Trimming cost V 3 bases and J 5 bases; bases outside gene matches: 9. The CDR3 region is CASSYSGHPGETQYF. In nucleotides, the CDR3 is TGTGCCAGCAGTTATAGCGGGCACCCAGGGGAGACCCAGTACTTC.

The chain combines TRBV6-4 with TRBJ2-1; TRBD1 agrees at 9 bases. The CDR3 sequence is 16 residues long. The J segment lost 1 base and the V segment lost 3 bases, leaving 4 bases of the junction unmatched. Germline assignment: CDR1 MRHNA and CDR2 SNTAGT. This CDR3 is CASSESGQGSYNEQFF. In nucleotides, the CDR3 is TGTGCCAGCAGTGAATCGGGACAGGGATCCTACAATGAGCAGTTCTTC.

The chain employs TRBV7-2 and TRBJ2-5; 13 bases align to TRBD2. CDR3 length: 16 amino acids. J lost 2 bases, V lost 5 bases, and 5 bases had no gene match. From germline, CDR1 is SGHTA and CDR2 FQGNSA. The CDR3, as DNA: TGTGCCAGCAGCCACGGACTAGCGGGGGTTCAAGAGACCCAGTACTTC. This gives the protein CASSHGLAGVQETQYF. Complete variable domain (other parts from reference TRBV7-2 and TRBJ2-5): GAGVSQSPSNKVTEKGKDVELRCDPISGHTALYWYRQSLGQGLEFLIYFQGNSAPDKSGLPSDRFSAERTGGSVSTLTIQRTQQEDSAVYLCASSHGLAGVQETQYFGPGTRLLVL.

The gene calls are TRBV9 and TRBJ1-2, with 9 bases lining up with TRBD1. The trim removed 0 bases at V and 6 bases at J, leaving 9 bases unmatched. The CDR3 sequence is 16 residues long. The V gene's germline CDR1 is SGDLS and CDR2 YYNGEE. The CDR3 nucleotides are TGTGCCAGCAGCGTAGGGTCGACAGGGGGTTGGGATGGCTACACCTTC. It specifies CASSVGSTGGWDGYTF.

This chain links TRBV27 with TRBJ2-1; 8 nucleotides agree with TRBD2. V lost 6 bases and J lost 4; bases outside the gene matches: 5. CDR1 MNHEY and CDR2 SMNVEV come from the germline V gene (reference sequence). This CDR3 contains 14 residues. CDR3 loop: CASRDSGEYNEQFF. In DNA form, the CDR3 reads TGTGCCAGCAGGGATAGCGGGGAGTACAATGAGCAGTTCTTC.

V is TRBV9 and J is TRBJ1-1; D might be TRBD1 (6 bases). V was trimmed by 3 bases and J by 3 bases, leaving 24 bases between them. The CDR3 length is 18 residues. Germline V lookup: CDR1 SGDLS, CDR2 YYNGEE. In DNA, the CDR3 is TGTGCCAGCAGCGGAGCTTATCCGGACAGTGAATATGACACTGAAGCTTTCTTT. It encodes CASSGAYPDSEYDTEAFF.

The V call is TRBV7-9, the J call TRBJ2-1; perhaps TRBD1 as D (5 bases). CDR3 length: 13 amino acids. Germline-derived CDR1 and CDR2 are SEHNR and FQNEAQ (reference sequence). V gave up 5 bases and J gave up 14 bases, with 19 bases separating them. The CDR3 nucleotides read TGTGCCAGCAGCCTCTACCTAGGGGAAGTGGAGTTCTTC. Its translation: CASSLYLGEVEFF.

This rearrangement joins TRBV6-1 to TRBJ1-6; 10 nucleotides line up with TRBD1. Germline V gene data show CDR1 as MNHNS and CDR2 as SASEGT. The V gene end was trimmed by 6 bases and the J gene end by 7 bases; junction bases not matched to a gene: 6. The CDR3 is 15 amino acids. CDR3 sequence: CASSWDRGKNSPLHF. The CDR3, as DNA: TGTGCCAGCAGCTGGGACAGGGGAAAGAATTCACCCCTCCACTTT.

V and J are TRBV7-6 and TRBJ1-5, with D tentatively TRBD1 (6 bases). The CDR3 is 15 amino acids. The germline V gene has CDR1 SGHVS and CDR2 FNYEAQ. Between the trimmed V and J ends, which lost 5 bases and 2 bases, there was a span of 13 bases. CDR3 DNA sequence: TGTGCCAGCAGCCTCTCACAGGGACGCAATCAGCCCCAGCATTTT. Translated, it gives CASSLSQGRNQPQHF.

This chain joins TRBV7-9 and TRBJ1-5, with 7 bases lining up with TRBD1. The ends lost 1 base at V and 5 bases at J; junction bases unmatched: 2. Germline assignment: CDR1 SEHNR and CDR2 FQNEAQ (reference sequence). The CDR3 has 14 amino acids. The CDR3 DNA is TGTGCCAGCAGCTTAGGGACAGGATATCAGCCCCAGCATTTT. This gives the protein CASSLGTGYQPQHF.

The chain is built from TRBV11-2 and TRBJ1-2; D is ambiguous. Germline V gene lookup returns CDR1 SGHAT and CDR2 FQNNGV. This CDR3 region has 12 residues. The ends were cut back, 5 bases at V and 11 bases at J, with 15 bases in the middle. Here the CDR3 DNA reads TGTGCCAGCAGCCCAGGTGGAGGGCGGTACACCTTC. Its protein is CASSPGGGRYTF. Together with reference TRBV11-2 and TRBJ1-2, the CDR3 gives the full variable domain: EAGVAQSPRYKIIEKRQSVAFWCNPISGHATLYWYQQILGQGPKLLIQFQNNGVVDDSQLPKDRFSAERLKGVDSTLKIQPAKLEDSAVYLCASSPGGGRYTFGSGTRLTVV.

The gene calls are TRBV7-8 and TRBJ2-2; possible D gene TRBD2, 6 bases. This CDR3 contains 17 residues. V was pared by 0 bases and J by 11 bases, with 22 bases between. Germline assignment: CDR1 SGHVS and CDR2 FQNEAQ. The CDR3 sequence: CASSLARAGISGGELFF. In DNA, the CDR3 is TGTGCCAGCAGCTTAGCTCGGGCGGGAATAAGCGGTGGCGAGCTGTTTTTT.

The chain combines TRBV5-6 with TRBJ1-2; D uncertain. The V end lost 1 base, the J end lost 2 bases, and 9 bases lay between the germline ends. The CDR3 contains 14 residues. Germline values: CDR1 SGHDT, CDR2 YYEEEE. Written as DNA, the CDR3 is TGTGCCAGCAGCTTGCCGAGGGTAAACTATGGCTACACCTTC. Translating gives CASSLPRVNYGYTF.

This sequence joins TRBV4-3 and TRBJ2-7; tentatively, D is TRBD2 (6 bases). The germline CDR1 and CDR2 sequences are LGHNA and YSLEER. V lost 0 bases and J lost 3, with 15 bases in between. The CDR3 is 16 residues long. The CDR3 protein is CASSQDLAGRYYEQYF. CDR3 DNA sequence: TGCGCCAGCAGCCAAGATCTTGCCGGGAGATACTACGAGCAGTACTTC.

V and J are TRBV11-2 and TRBJ2-1, with TRBD2 matching over 10 bases. V gave up 0 bases and J gave up 8 bases; unmatched junction bases: 4. The CDR3 sequence is 15 residues long. CDR1 and CDR2 (germline): SGHAT, FQNNGV. The CDR3 bases are TGTGCCAGCAGCTTAGACCAGCGGGGGGGCTATGAGCAGTTCTTC. Translating gives CASSLDQRGGYEQFF.

The chain couples TRBV6-5 to TRBJ1-5; 8 positions agree with TRBD1. The germline V gene has CDR1 MNHEY and CDR2 SVGAGI. The CDR3 extends over 15 amino acids. V shed 6 bases and J 6 bases; nucleotides not matched to a gene: 10. CDR3: CASSIFQGASQPQHF. The CDR3 nucleotides read TGTGCCAGCAGCATATTTCAGGGGGCCAGTCAGCCCCAGCATTTT.

V gene TRBV5-1 combines with J gene TRBJ1-3, with 10 bases that match TRBD1. CDR1 SGHRS and CDR2 YFSETQ come from the germline V gene. With 0 bases clipped from V and 2 bases from J, the junction kept 2 bases outside the gene matches. The CDR3 extends over 16 amino acids. CDR3 in amino acids: CASSLVGQGAGNTIYF. CDR3 sequence (DNA): TGCGCCAGCAGCTTGGTCGGACAGGGGGCTGGAAACACCATATATTTT.

In this sample, this clone turned up once. The chain combines TRBV7-2 with TRBJ1-2; 7 bases fit TRBD1. CDR3 size: 12 residues. Germline assignment: CDR1 SGHTA and CDR2 FQGNSA. Trimming removed 4 bases from V and 12 bases from J; junction bases left unmatched: 8. The CDR3 nucleotides read TGTGCCAGCAGCTATAGGGACAGACCTAACACCTTC. This codes for CASSYRDRPNTF. The variable domain in full, with the rest retrieved from reference TRBV7-2 and TRBJ1-2, is GAGVSQSPSNKVTEKGKDVELRCDPISGHTALYWYRQSLGQGLEFLIYFQGNSAPDKSGLPSDRFSAERTGGSVSTLTIQRTQQEDSAVYLCASSYRDRPNTFGSGTRLTVV.

The J gene is TRBJ2-1, the V gene TRBV6-1; D call uncertain. Germline V gene data show CDR1 as MNHNS and CDR2 as SASEGT. Trimming left V 6 bases short and J 6 bases short, with 15 bases between. The CDR3 is 14 residues long. Here the CDR3 reads CASSTNTVLNEQFF. The CDR3 coding sequence is TGTGCCAGCAGCACTAACACGGTACTCAATGAGCAGTTCTTC.

The chain links TRBV19 to TRBJ1-2, with unresolved D. Trimming took 5 bases from V and 3 from J, leaving 7 bases between them. The CDR3 is 12 amino acids. Germline assignment: CDR1 LNHDA and CDR2 SQIVND (reference sequence). CDR3 residues: CASSQADYGYTF. In nucleotides, the CDR3 is TGTGCCAGTAGTCAGGCCGACTATGGCTACACCTTC.

The chain couples TRBV5-5 to TRBJ1-3, with D possibly being TRBD1 (6 bases). V gave up 4 bases and J gave up 0 bases, with 8 bases separating them. Per germline, CDR1 SGHKS and CDR2 YYEKEE (reference sequence). CDR3 length: 14 residues. In nucleotides, the CDR3 is TGTGCCAGCAGCCCGACAGGCTCTGGAAACACCATATATTTT. This codes for CASSPTGSGNTIYF.

The genes are TRBV11-2 and TRBJ2-1; 10 positions match TRBD2. V dropped 3 bases and J dropped 9; count of bases not matched to a gene: 8. The CDR3 has 15 residues. The germline V gene has CDR1 SGHAT and CDR2 FQNNGV. In nucleotides, the CDR3 is TGTGCCAGCAGCTTCGGGCTAGCGGGAGAGGGTGAGCAGTTCTTC. Translation: CASSFGLAGEGEQFF.